This T cell receptor (beta chain) came from a study of breast tumors, draining lymph nodes, adjacent tissues. TCRdb reprocessed the multiplex PCR reads with MiXCR, giving one entry per CDR3 protein. The sample contains about 230,000 distinct CDR3 sequences, 32% of which appear only once. CDR1 and CDR2 (germline): ENHRY, SYGVKD. The V and J ends lost 3 bases and 1 base respectively, with 3 bases between them. The CDR3 length is 13 residues. Samples came from axillary lymph nodes draining the breast cancer. What was sequenced was axillary lymph node tissue. The TCR originated in a female donor with breast cancer. Some clones in this sample may be carry-over from other donors' samples. This chain uses TRBV10-3 with TRBJ2-2; D unclear. The CDR3 spells CAISEQNTGELFF. Written as DNA, the CDR3 is TGTGCCATCAGTGAACAGAACACCGGGGAGCTGTTTTTT.